These T cell receptor beta chains were read from a single sample in a study of T cell responses to AZD1222 COVID-19 vaccine. Generated by immunoSEQ multiplex PCR, the TCRdb table keeps only in-frame clones and is missing some. Of about 110,000 clones in the sample, approximately 90% were seen once. The sequencing used peripheral blood, collected 28 days after the second AZD1222 dose. These receptors originate from an adult who received the AZD1222 COVID-19 vaccine. Each CDR3 is given with its conserved first and last residue. The order of the fields is clone size, D gene, V gene, J gene, CDR3 DNA, CDR3 protein. D genes are given only for firm matches. For some rows the clone size is stated as once, few or many, or as a class when expanded; others skip it.

>NA|TRBD2|TRBV5-1|TRBJ2-2
TGCGCCAGCAGCTTGACTAGCGGGAACACCGGGGAGCTGTTTTTT
CASSLTSGNTGELFF
>NA|TRBD2|TRBV28|TRBJ2-3
TGTGCCAGCACGCGGACTAGCGGGGACTCCAGACCGCAGTATTTT
CASTRTSGDSRPQYF
>once|NA|TRBV9|TRBJ1-3
TGTGCCAGCAGCGTACAGACAGACCTCTCTGGAAACACCATATATTTT
CASSVQTDLSGNTIYF
>NA|NA|TRBV5-1|TRBJ2-3
TGCGCCAGCAGCTTGGGACAGAGCACAGATACGCAGTATTTT
CASSLGQSTDTQYF
>once|NA|TRBV27|TRBJ1-1
TGTGCCAGCCGTCCTTCGGTAGGAATCACTGAAGCTTTCTTT
CASRPSVGITEAFF
>NA|NA|TRBV19|TRBJ1-2
TGTGCCAGTAGTCCTGGGGCAGGAATGGATGGCTACACCTTC
CASSPGAGMDGYTF
>NA|TRBD1|TRBV27|TRBJ1-5
TGTGCCAGCAGTCTTACAGGGGCGGGTGGCAATCAGCCCCAGCATTTT
CASSLTGAGGNQPQHF
>NA|TRBD2|TRBV6-2/TRBV6-3|TRBJ2-3
TGTGCCAGCAGTTCCCCGGGATGGGAGGGCCTCACAGATACGCAGTATTTT
CASSSPGWEGLTDTQYF
>NA|NA|TRBV9|TRBJ2-7
TGTGCCAGCAGCGTAGGACTGGGCGGGCGACAAGACGAGCAGTACTTC
CASSVGLGGRQDEQYF
>NA|NA|TRBV10-3|TRBJ2-4
TGTGCCATCAGTGAGAGCAGGACTGGCATTCAGTACTTC
CAISESRTGIQYF
>NA|NA|TRBV5-8|TRBJ2-1
TGTGCCAGCAGGGCGGGACAGAGCTCCTACAATGAGCAGTTCTTC
CASRAGQSSYNEQFF
>NA|TRBD2|TRBV5-1|TRBJ2-7
TGCGCCAGCAGCTTGGTGGCTAGCGGGAGTGCCAACGAGCAGTACTTC
CASSLVASGSANEQYF
>once|NA|TRBV9|TRBJ1-3
TGTGCCAGCAGCCGAGCATCACCAGGGGACTTAAGCTCTGGAAACACCATATATTTT
CASSRASPGDLSSGNTIYF
>NA|NA|TRBV27|TRBJ2-7
TGTGCCAGCAGTTTATCGCCCGGGACGGCGTCCTACGAGCAGTACTTC
CASSLSPGTASYEQYF
>NA|NA|TRBV5-1|TRBJ2-3
TGCGCCAGCAGCCCTCGCCCGGGGGCACTAGATACGCAGTATTTT
CASSPRPGALDTQYF
>NA|NA|TRBV2|TRBJ1-6
TGTGCCTCAAAGGGTAATTCACCCCTCCACTTT
CASKGNSPLHF
>NA|NA|TRBV6-5|TRBJ1-1
TGTGCCAGCAGTTACCGGCAGGGAAGGGCTTTCTTT
CASSYRQGRAFF
>NA|NA|TRBV7-9|TRBJ2-7
TGTGCCAGCTCGGCCCTCTCCTACGAGCAGTACTTC
CASSALSYEQYF
>NA|NA|TRBV9|TRBJ1-3
TGTGCCAGCAGCGTGTGGAGCTCTGGAAACACCATATATTTT
CASSVWSSGNTIYF
>NA|NA|TRBV6-1|TRBJ2-3
TGTGCCAGCAGTTATGCGGGACGGACAGATACGCAGTATTTT
CASSYAGRTDTQYF
>NA|NA|TRBV30|TRBJ2-1
TGTGCCTGGAGGATCCCCACTAGTCCCAATGAGCAGTTCTTC
CAWRIPTSPNEQFF
>NA|TRBD1|TRBV6-5|TRBJ1-1
TGTGCCAGCACCCCGGGACAGCCGCGTGGCACTGAAGCTTTCTTT
CASTPGQPRGTEAFF
>NA|NA|TRBV4-2|TRBJ1-2
TGTGCCAGCAGCCCTCAGGGAGGGATTGGGGCTAACTATGGCTACACCTTC
CASSPQGGIGANYGYTF